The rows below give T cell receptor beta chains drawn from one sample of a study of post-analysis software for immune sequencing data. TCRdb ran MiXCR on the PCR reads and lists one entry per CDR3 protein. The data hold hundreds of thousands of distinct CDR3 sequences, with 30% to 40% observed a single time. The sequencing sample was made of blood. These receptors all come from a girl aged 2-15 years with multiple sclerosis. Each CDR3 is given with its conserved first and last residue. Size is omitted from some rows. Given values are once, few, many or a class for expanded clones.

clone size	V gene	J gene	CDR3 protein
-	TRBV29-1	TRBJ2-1	CSAQPGLSGYEQFF
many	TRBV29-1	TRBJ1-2	CSVEDEVLNGGYTF
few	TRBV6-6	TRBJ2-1	CASSYYASGYNEQFF
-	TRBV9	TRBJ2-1	CASSVVGSGSYNEQFF
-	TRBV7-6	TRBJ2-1	CASSLWLAGAVFLVDEQFF
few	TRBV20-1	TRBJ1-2	CSARKSAANYGYTF
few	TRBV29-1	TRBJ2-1	CSVAPGTYSYNEQFF
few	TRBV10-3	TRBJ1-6	CAISESNRLRPPLHF
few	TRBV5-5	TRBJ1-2	CASSLYRTLYGYTF
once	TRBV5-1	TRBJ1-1	CASSGTLGAEAFF
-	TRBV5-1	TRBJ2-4	CASSLGHKNIQYF
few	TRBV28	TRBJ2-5	CASSRTNQETQYF
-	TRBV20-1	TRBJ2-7	CSAPHSGRADYEQYF
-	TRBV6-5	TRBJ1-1	CASCHSLVGEVTEAFF
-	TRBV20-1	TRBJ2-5	CSARPQRQETQYF
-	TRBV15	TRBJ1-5	CATSREEWMSQPQHF
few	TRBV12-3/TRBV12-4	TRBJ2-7	CASSLLNGPYEQYF
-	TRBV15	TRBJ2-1	CATSRSFSGRNEQFF
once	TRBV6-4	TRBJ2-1	CASSAEGGSYNEQFF
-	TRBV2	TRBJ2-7	CASRGLAFYEQYF
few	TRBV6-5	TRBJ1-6	CASSYGGQGHSPLHF
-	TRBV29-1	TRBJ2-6	CSTWTLPLGYSGANVLTF
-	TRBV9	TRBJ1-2	CASSVVPSPSYGYTF
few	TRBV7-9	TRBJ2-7	CASSLAIAAYEQYF
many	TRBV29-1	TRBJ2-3	CSERSTDTQYF
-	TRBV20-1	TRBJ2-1	CSASSDFSIRFF
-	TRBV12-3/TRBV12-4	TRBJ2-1	CASSLSASGEQFF
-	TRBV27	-	CASSLYGVLNEQYF
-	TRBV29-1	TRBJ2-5	CSVENRDRVFETQYF
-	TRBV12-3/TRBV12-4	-	CASSPASSYNEQYF
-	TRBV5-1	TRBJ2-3	CASSLVTSADTQYF
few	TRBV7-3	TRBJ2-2	CASSLMWNTGELFF
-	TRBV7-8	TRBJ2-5	CASSQNSRRETQYF
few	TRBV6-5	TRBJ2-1	CASSSTGTDFYNEQFF
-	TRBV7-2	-	CASSLSAGLTYEQYF
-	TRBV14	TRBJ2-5	CASSQGVRGETQYF
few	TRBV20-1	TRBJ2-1	CSASSTIAGVRNEQFF
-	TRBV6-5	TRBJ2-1	CASSPGETYNEQFF
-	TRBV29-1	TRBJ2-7	CSVVDTGDYEQYF
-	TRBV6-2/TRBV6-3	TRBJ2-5	CASSYFWAEQETQYF
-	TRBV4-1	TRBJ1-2	CASSQGWGEGVDGYTF
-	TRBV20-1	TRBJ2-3	CSARDWDGGFTDTQYF
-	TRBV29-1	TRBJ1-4	CSVRDIGDEKLFF
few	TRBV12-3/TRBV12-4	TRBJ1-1	CASSLLGRTEAFF
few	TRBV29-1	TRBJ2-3	CSVSTRTGVKTDTQYF
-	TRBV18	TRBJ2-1	CASSPLDGGARNEQFF
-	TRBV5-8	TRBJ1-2	CASSLGRGSGHTF
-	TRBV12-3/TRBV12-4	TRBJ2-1	CASSTGVLSYNEQFF
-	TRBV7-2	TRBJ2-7	CASASGRAYEQYF
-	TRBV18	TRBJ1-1	CASSLVGPGEAFF
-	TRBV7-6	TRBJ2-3	CASSLTLAGDTQYF